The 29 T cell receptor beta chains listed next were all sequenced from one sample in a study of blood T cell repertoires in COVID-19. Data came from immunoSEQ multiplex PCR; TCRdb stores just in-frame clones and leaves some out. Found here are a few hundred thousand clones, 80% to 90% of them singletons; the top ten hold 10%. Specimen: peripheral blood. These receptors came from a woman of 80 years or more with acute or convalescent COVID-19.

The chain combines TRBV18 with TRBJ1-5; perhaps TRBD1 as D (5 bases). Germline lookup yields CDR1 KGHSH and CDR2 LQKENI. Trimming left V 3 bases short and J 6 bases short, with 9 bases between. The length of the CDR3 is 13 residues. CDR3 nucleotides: TGTGCCAGCTCACCTGGGGGGAGTCAGCCCCAGCATTTT. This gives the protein CASSPGGSQPQHF.

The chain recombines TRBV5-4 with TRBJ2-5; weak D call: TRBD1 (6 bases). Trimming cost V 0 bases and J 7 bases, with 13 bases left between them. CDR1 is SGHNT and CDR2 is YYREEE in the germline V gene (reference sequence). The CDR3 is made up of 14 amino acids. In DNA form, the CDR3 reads TGTGCCAGCAGCTTGGGGGGGCTAGGAGGGACCCAGTACTTC. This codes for CASSLGGLGGTQYF.

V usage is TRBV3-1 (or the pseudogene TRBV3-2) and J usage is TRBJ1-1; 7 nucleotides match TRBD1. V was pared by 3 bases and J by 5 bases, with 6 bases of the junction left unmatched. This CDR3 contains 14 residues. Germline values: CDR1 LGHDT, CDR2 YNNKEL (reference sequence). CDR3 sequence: CASSQADRETEAFF. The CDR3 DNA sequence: TGTGCCAGCAGCCAGGCAGACAGGGAGACTGAAGCTTTCTTT.

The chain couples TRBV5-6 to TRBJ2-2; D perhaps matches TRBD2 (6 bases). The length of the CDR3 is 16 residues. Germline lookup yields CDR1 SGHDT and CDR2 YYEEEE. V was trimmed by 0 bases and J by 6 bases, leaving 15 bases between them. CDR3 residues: CASSLARRGLAGELFF. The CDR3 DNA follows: TGTGCCAGCAGCTTGGCGAGGAGGGGCCTGGCCGGGGAGCTGTTTTTT.

The CDR3 loop is CASSPGGAWEPQHF. CDR3 DNA: TGTGCCAGCTCACCAGGGGGGGCGTGGGAGCCCCAGCATTTT. V and J are TRBV18 and TRBJ1-5; D might be TRBD1 (6 bases). Germline-derived CDR1 and CDR2 are KGHSH and LQKENI. Deletions cut 2 bases from V and 8 bases from J, with 13 bases between. The CDR3 is 14 residues long.

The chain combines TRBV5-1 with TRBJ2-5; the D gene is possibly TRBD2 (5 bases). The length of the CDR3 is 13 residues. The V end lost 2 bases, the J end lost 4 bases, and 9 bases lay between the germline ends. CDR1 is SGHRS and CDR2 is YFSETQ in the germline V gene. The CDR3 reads CASSLGSGETQYF. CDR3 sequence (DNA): TGCGCCAGCAGCTTAGGGAGTGGAGAGACCCAGTACTTC.

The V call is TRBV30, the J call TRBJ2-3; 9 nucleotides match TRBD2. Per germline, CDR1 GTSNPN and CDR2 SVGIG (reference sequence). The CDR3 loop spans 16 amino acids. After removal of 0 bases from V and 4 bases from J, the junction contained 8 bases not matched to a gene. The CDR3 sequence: CAWSVAGGGVSDTQYF. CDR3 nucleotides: TGTGCCTGGAGTGTAGCGGGAGGCGGGGTATCAGATACGCAGTATTTT.

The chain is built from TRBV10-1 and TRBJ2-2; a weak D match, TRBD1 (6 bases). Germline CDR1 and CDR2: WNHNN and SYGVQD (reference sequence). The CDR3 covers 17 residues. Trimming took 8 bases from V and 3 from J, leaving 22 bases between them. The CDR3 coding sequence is TGCGCCAGCGTTGGGGACAATCTGAGGGCTTACACCGGGGAGCTGTTTTTT. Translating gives CASVGDNLRAYTGELFF.

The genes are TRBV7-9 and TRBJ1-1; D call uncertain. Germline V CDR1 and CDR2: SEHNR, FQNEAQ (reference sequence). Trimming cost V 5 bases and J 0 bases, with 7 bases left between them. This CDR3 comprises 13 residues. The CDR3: CASSPPVNTEAFF. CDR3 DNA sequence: TGTGCCAGCAGCCCCCCGGTGAACACTGAAGCTTTCTTT.

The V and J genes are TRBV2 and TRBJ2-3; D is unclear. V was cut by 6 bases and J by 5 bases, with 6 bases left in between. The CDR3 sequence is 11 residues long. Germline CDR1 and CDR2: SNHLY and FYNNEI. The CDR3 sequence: CASSPLDTQYF. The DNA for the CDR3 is TGTGCCAGCAGCCCGTTAGATACGCAGTATTTT.

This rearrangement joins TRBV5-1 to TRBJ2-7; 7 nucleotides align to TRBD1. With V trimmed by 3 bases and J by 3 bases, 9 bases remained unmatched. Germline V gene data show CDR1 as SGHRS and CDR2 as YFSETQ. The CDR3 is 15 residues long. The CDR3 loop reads CASSSAIGGGYEQYF. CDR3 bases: TGCGCCAGCAGCTCCGCTATAGGGGGCGGCTACGAGCAGTACTTC.

CDR3 bases: TGTGCCAGCAGTCTTCGCCGGACAGGGACCTACGAGCAGTACTTC. Protein product: CASSLRRTGTYEQYF. This rearrangement joins TRBV9 to TRBJ2-7; 8 bases agree with TRBD1. Germline values: CDR1 SGDLS, CDR2 YYNGEE. V lost 5 bases to trimming and J lost 2 bases; unmatched junction nucleotides: 9. CDR3 size: 15 residues.

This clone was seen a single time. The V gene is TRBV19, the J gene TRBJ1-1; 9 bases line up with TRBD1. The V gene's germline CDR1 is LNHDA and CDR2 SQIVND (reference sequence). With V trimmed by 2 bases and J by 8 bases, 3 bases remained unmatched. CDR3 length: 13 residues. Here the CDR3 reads CASSIFGTGEAFF. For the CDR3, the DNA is TGTGCCAGTAGTATATTCGGGACAGGGGAAGCTTTCTTT.

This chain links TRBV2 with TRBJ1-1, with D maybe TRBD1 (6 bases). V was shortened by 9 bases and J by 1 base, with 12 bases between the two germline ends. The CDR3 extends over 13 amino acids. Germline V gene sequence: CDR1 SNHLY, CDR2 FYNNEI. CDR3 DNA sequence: TGTGCCAGTGCATGGGGACAGAACACTGAAGCTTTCTTT. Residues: CASAWGQNTEAFF.

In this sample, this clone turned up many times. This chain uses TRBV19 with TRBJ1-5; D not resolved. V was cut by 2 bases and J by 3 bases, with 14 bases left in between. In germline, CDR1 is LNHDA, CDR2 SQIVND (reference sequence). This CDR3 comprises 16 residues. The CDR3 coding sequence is TGTGCCAGTAGTATAAATCCCGGAGGGAACAATCAGCCCCAGCATTTT. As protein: CASSINPGGNNQPQHF.

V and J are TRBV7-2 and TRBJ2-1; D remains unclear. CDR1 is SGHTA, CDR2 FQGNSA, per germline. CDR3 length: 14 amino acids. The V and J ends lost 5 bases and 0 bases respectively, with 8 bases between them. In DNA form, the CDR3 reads TGTGCCAGCAGCACAGAGAGCTCCTACAATGAGCAGTTCTTC. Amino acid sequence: CASSTESSYNEQFF. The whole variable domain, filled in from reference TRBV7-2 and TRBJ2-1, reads GAGVSQSPSNKVTEKGKDVELRCDPISGHTALYWYRQSLGQGLEFLIYFQGNSAPDKSGLPSDRFSAERTGGSVSTLTIQRTQQEDSAVYLCASSTESSYNEQFFGPGTRLTVL.

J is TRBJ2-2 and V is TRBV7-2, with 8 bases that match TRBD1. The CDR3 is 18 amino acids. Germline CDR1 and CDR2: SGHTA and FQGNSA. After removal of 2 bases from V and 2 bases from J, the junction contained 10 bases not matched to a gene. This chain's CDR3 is CASSLYPPGQGNTGELFF. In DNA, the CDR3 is TGTGCCAGCAGCTTATATCCCCCCGGACAGGGTAACACCGGGGAGCTGTTTTTT.

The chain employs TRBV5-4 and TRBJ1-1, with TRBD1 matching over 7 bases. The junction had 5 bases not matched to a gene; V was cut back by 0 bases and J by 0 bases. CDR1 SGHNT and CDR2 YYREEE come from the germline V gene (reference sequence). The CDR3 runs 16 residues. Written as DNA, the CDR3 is TGTGCCAGCAGCTTGGATACGACAGGGATGAACACTGAAGCTTTCTTT. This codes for CASSLDTTGMNTEAFF.

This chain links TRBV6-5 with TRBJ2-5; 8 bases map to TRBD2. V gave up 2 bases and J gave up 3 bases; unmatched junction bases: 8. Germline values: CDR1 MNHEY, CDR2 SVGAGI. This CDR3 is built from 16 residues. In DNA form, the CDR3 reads TGTGCCAGCAGTTACCCCCGGGGGCGGGAGGAAGAGACCCAGTACTTC. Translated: CASSYPRGREEETQYF.

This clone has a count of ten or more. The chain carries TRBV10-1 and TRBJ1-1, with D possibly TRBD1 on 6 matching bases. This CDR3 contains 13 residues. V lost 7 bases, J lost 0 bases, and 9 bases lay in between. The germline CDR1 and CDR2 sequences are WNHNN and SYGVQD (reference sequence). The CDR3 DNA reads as TGCGCCAGCACCCGGGACATGAACACTGAAGCTTTCTTT. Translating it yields CASTRDMNTEAFF.

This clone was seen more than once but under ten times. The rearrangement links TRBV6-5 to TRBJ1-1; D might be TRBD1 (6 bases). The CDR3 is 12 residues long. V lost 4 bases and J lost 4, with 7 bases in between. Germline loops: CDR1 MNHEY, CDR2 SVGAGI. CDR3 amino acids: CASSFRGTEAFF. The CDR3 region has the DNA TGTGCCAGCAGTTTCAGGGGCACTGAAGCTTTCTTT.

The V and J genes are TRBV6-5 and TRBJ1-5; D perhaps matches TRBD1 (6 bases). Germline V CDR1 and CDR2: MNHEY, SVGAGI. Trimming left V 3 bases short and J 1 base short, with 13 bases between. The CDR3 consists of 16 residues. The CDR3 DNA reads TGTGCCAGCAGTTATTTTACAGGGTCAAGCAATCAGCCCCAGCATTTT. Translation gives CASSYFTGSSNQPQHF.

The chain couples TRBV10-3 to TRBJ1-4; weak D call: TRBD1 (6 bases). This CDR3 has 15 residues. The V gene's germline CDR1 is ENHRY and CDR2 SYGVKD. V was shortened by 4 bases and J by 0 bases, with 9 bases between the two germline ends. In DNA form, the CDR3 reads TGTGCCATCAGTGCTTCAGGGGCAACTAATGAAAAACTGTTTTTT. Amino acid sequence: CAISASGATNEKLFF.

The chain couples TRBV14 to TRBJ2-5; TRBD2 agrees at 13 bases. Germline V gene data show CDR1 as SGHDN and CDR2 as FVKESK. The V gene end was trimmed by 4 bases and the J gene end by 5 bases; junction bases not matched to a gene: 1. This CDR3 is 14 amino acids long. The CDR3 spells CASSPGLAGETQYF. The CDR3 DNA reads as TGTGCCAGCAGCCCGGGACTAGCGGGGGAGACCCAGTACTTC. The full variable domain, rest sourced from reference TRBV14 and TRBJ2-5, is EAGVTQFPSHSVIEKGQTVTLRCDPISGHDNLYWYRRVMGKEIKFLLHFVKESKQDESGMPNNRFLAERTGGTYSTLKVQPAELEDSGVYFCASSPGLAGETQYFGPGTRLLVL.

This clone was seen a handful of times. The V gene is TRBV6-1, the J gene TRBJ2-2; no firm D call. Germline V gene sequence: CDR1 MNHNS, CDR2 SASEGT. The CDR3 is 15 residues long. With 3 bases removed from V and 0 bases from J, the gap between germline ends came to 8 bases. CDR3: CASSELAANTGELFF. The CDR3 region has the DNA TGTGCCAGCAGTGAGTTAGCAGCGAACACCGGGGAGCTGTTTTTT.

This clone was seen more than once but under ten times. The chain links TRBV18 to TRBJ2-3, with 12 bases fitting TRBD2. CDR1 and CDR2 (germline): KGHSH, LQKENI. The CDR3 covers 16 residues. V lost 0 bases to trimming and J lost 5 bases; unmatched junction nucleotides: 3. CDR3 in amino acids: CASSPPSSGRGDTQYF. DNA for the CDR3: TGTGCCAGCTCACCACCCTCTAGCGGGAGGGGAGATACGCAGTATTTT.

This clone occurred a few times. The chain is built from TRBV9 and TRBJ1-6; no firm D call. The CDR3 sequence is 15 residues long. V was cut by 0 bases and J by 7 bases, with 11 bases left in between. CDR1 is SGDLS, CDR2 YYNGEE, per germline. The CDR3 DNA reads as TGTGCCAGCAGCGTAGGGACTTTGGGGAATTCACCCCTCCACTTT. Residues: CASSVGTLGNSPLHF.

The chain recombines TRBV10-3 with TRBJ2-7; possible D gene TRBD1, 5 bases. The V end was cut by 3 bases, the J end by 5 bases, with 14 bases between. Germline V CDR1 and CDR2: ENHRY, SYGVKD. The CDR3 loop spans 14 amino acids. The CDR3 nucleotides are TGTGCCATCAGTGAACAGGCCGGTGGGGACGAGCAGTACTTC. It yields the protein CAISEQAGGDEQYF.

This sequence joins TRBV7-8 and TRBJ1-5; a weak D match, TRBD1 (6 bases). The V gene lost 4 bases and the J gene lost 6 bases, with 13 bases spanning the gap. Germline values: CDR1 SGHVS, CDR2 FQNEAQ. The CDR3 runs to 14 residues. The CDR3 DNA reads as TGTGCCAGCAGCTGGAACAGGGCCCGTCAGCCCCAGCATTTT. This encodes CASSWNRARQPQHF.